This is a list of T cell receptor beta chains from one sample in a study of vaccination effects on CD4 cells after COVID-19. Only in-frame clones appear in the TCRdb table, and some are missing; sequencing was by immunoSEQ multiplex PCR. The sample has approximately 40,000 clones, roughly 70% seen once. Their specific antigens are unknown. The sample was CD4+ T cells from PBMCs cultured with SARS-CoV-2 spike peptides, taken before COVID-19 vaccination. The source is a human donor who received a COVID-19 vaccine. The CDR3 runs from the conserved cysteine through the conserved F or W. Fields, in order: D gene, clone size, V gene, J gene, CDR3 protein, CDR3 DNA. A D gene is named only where the DNA matches it firmly. Size is stated for part of the rows, as once, few or many counts, or as a class when the clone is expanded.

d_gene: -; abundance: -; v_gene: TRBV5-4; j_gene: TRBJ2-3; CDR3aa: CASSSGPDTDTQYF; CDR3nt: TGTGCCAGCAGCTCTGGACCCGACACAGATACGCAGTATTTT
d_gene: TRBD1; abundance: -; v_gene: TRBV19; j_gene: TRBJ2-1; CDR3aa: CASRTGGSYNEQFF; CDR3nt: TGTGCCAGTAGGACAGGGGGCTCCTACAATGAGCAGTTCTTC
d_gene: -; abundance: -; v_gene: TRBV28; j_gene: TRBJ2-7; CDR3aa: CASSYTVQGKSYEQYF; CDR3nt: TGTGCCAGCAGCTATACCGTACAGGGCAAGTCCTACGAGCAGTACTTC
d_gene: -; abundance: -; v_gene: TRBV5-1; j_gene: TRBJ1-1; CDR3aa: CASSLGSGTSNTEAFF; CDR3nt: TGCGCCAGCAGCTTAGGGTCCGGGACATCGAACACTGAAGCTTTCTTT
d_gene: -; abundance: -; v_gene: TRBV6-5; j_gene: TRBJ2-2; CDR3aa: CASSSHGPPGELFF; CDR3nt: TGTGCCAGCAGTTCCCACGGGCCCCCCGGGGAGCTGTTTTTT
d_gene: -; abundance: -; v_gene: TRBV6-5; j_gene: TRBJ2-3; CDR3aa: CASSRTGRSTDTQYF; CDR3nt: TGTGCCAGCAGCCGGACCGGACGGAGCACAGATACGCAGTATTTT
d_gene: -; abundance: -; v_gene: TRBV4-1; j_gene: TRBJ1-1; CDR3aa: CASSQEAGSHTEAFF; CDR3nt: TGCGCCAGCAGCCAAGAAGCAGGGTCACACACTGAAGCTTTCTTT
d_gene: -; abundance: few; v_gene: TRBV14; j_gene: TRBJ1-1; CDR3aa: CASSLISQYTEAFF; CDR3nt: TGTGCCAGCAGCCTAATTTCACAGTACACTGAAGCTTTCTTT
d_gene: -; abundance: -; v_gene: TRBV12-3/TRBV12-4; j_gene: TRBJ2-7; CDR3aa: CASSPGVEQYF; CDR3nt: TGTGCCAGCAGCCCCGGGGTAGAGCAGTACTTC
d_gene: -; abundance: -; v_gene: TRBV30; j_gene: TRBJ1-1; CDR3aa: CAWTPLGGGINTEAFF; CDR3nt: TGTGCCTGGACCCCCCTAGGGGGGGGCATCAACACTGAAGCTTTCTTT
d_gene: -; abundance: -; v_gene: TRBV5-6; j_gene: TRBJ1-3; CDR3aa: CASSLDAGTFSGNTIYF; CDR3nt: TGTGCCAGCAGCTTGGACGCCGGGACATTCTCCGGAAACACCATATATTTT
d_gene: TRBD2; abundance: medium-sized; v_gene: TRBV30; j_gene: TRBJ2-3; CDR3aa: CAWSGLAGGTQYF; CDR3nt: TGTGCCTGGAGTGGCCTAGCGGGAGGGACGCAGTATTTT
d_gene: -; abundance: -; v_gene: TRBV7-2; j_gene: TRBJ2-1; CDR3aa: CASSLPPTRSYNEQFF; CDR3nt: TGTGCCAGCAGCTTACCTCCGACCCGTTCCTACAATGAGCAGTTCTTC
d_gene: -; abundance: -; v_gene: TRBV2; j_gene: TRBJ1-5; CDR3aa: CASSLGQPQHF; CDR3nt: TGTGCCAGCAGTTTGGGACAGCCCCAGCATTTT
d_gene: -; abundance: -; v_gene: TRBV3-1/TRBV3-2; j_gene: TRBJ1-2; CDR3aa: CASSQDGTSYGYTF; CDR3nt: TGTGCCAGCAGCCAAGACGGCACTTCCTATGGCTACACCTTC
d_gene: -; abundance: -; v_gene: TRBV30; j_gene: TRBJ1-5; CDR3aa: CAWSVDNSNQPQHF; CDR3nt: TGTGCCTGGAGTGTGGATAATAGCAATCAGCCCCAGCATTTT
d_gene: -; abundance: once; v_gene: TRBV6-2/TRBV6-3; j_gene: TRBJ1-2; CDR3aa: CASSPTGGMLWYPNYGYTF; CDR3nt: TGTGCCAGCAGTCCAACGGGAGGCATGTTGTGGTACCCTAACTATGGCTACACCTTC
d_gene: -; abundance: -; v_gene: TRBV18; j_gene: TRBJ2-2; CDR3aa: CASSPRGTWTGELFF; CDR3nt: TGTGCCAGCTCACCTAGGGGGACTTGGACCGGGGAGCTGTTTTTT
d_gene: -; abundance: -; v_gene: TRBV27; j_gene: TRBJ2-2; CDR3aa: CASSFRDGELFF; CDR3nt: TGTGCCAGCAGTTTTAGGGACGGGGAGCTGTTTTTT
d_gene: -; abundance: few; v_gene: TRBV2; j_gene: TRBJ1-3; CDR3aa: CASSELRGDGNTIYF; CDR3nt: TGTGCCAGCAGTGAACTCAGGGGAGATGGAAACACCATATATTTT
d_gene: -; abundance: -; v_gene: TRBV24-1; j_gene: TRBJ2-7; CDR3aa: CATSDGAPPRGQYF; CDR3nt: TGTGCCACCAGTGATGGGGCTCCTCCCCGGGGGCAGTACTTC
d_gene: -; abundance: -; v_gene: TRBV18; j_gene: TRBJ2-5; CDR3aa: CASSSSTTREETQYF; CDR3nt: TGTGCCAGCTCATCCAGTACCACGAGAGAGGAGACCCAGTACTTC
d_gene: TRBD1; abundance: -; v_gene: TRBV7-8; j_gene: TRBJ2-2; CDR3aa: CASRENRGSANTGELFF; CDR3nt: TGTGCCAGCAGGGAAAACAGGGGTTCAGCGAACACCGGGGAGCTGTTTTTT
d_gene: -; abundance: few; v_gene: TRBV2; j_gene: TRBJ1-1; CDR3aa: CASNLKMNTEAFF; CDR3nt: TGTGCCAGCAATCTAAAAATGAACACTGAAGCTTTCTTT
d_gene: -; abundance: -; v_gene: TRBV20-1; j_gene: TRBJ2-4; CDR3aa: CSARRGSIQYF; CDR3nt: TGCAGTGCCCGTCGGGGGTCCATTCAGTACTTC
d_gene: -; abundance: -; v_gene: TRBV12-3/TRBV12-4; j_gene: TRBJ1-2; CDR3aa: CASSLNLYGYTF; CDR3nt: TGTGCCAGCAGTTTAAACCTCTATGGCTACACCTTC
d_gene: -; abundance: -; v_gene: TRBV6-5; j_gene: TRBJ2-7; CDR3aa: CASSSTSGVSYEQYF; CDR3nt: TGTGCCAGCAGTTCCACCTCAGGGGTGTCCTACGAGCAGTACTTC
d_gene: -; abundance: -; v_gene: TRBV7-3; j_gene: TRBJ2-3; CDR3aa: CASSSAHRAGPYTDTQYF; CDR3nt: TGTGCCAGCAGCTCCGCCCATCGGGCGGGCCCTTACACAGATACGCAGTATTTT
d_gene: -; abundance: -; v_gene: TRBV5-4; j_gene: TRBJ1-2; CDR3aa: CASSLRGGAGGYTF; CDR3nt: TGTGCCAGCAGCTTGCGCGGGGGGGCCGGCGGCTACACCTTC
d_gene: TRBD2; abundance: -; v_gene: TRBV5-1; j_gene: TRBJ2-1; CDR3aa: CASSSPRTSGSPSEQFF; CDR3nt: TGCGCCAGCAGCTCCCCACGGACTAGCGGGTCTCCCAGTGAGCAGTTCTTC
d_gene: -; abundance: -; v_gene: TRBV5-4; j_gene: TRBJ1-1; CDR3aa: CASSLARSGIVGEAFF; CDR3nt: TGTGCCAGCAGCTTGGCCCGGTCAGGAATTGTTGGTGAAGCTTTCTTT
d_gene: -; abundance: -; v_gene: TRBV5-1; j_gene: TRBJ1-5; CDR3aa: CASSRGTDQPQHF; CDR3nt: TGCGCCAGCAGCAGAGGGACGGATCAGCCCCAGCATTTT
d_gene: -; abundance: -; v_gene: TRBV12-3/TRBV12-4; j_gene: TRBJ1-2; CDR3aa: CASSFRETYGYTF; CDR3nt: TGTGCCAGCAGTTTTAGGGAAACCTATGGCTACACCTTC
d_gene: -; abundance: once; v_gene: TRBV5-4; j_gene: TRBJ2-1; CDR3aa: CASSFPGDNEQFF; CDR3nt: TGTGCCAGCAGCTTCCCAGGGGACAATGAGCAGTTCTTC
d_gene: -; abundance: -; v_gene: TRBV3-1/TRBV3-2; j_gene: TRBJ1-2; CDR3aa: CASSQVSYGYTF; CDR3nt: TGTGCCAGCAGCCAAGTCTCATATGGCTACACCTTC
d_gene: -; abundance: -; v_gene: TRBV7-2; j_gene: TRBJ2-7; CDR3aa: CASSLDQLMGEQYF; CDR3nt: TGTGCCAGCAGCTTAGATCAGTTAATGGGCGAGCAGTACTTC